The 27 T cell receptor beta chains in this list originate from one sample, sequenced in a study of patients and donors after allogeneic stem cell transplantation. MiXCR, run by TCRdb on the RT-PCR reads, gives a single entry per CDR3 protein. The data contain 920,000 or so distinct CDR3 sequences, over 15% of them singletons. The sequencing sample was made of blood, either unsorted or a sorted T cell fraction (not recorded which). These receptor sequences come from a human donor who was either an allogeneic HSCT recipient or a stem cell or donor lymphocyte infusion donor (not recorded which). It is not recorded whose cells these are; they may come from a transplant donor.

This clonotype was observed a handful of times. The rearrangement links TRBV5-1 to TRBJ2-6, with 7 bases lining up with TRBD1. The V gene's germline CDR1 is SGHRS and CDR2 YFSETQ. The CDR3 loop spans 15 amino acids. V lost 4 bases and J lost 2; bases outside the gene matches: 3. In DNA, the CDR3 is TGCGCCAGCAGCCTGGGGACAGCTGGGGCCAACGTCCTGACTTTC. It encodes CASSLGTAGANVLTF. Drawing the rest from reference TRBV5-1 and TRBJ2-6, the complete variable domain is KAGVTQTPRYLIKTRGQQVTLSCSPISGHRSVSWYQQTPGQGLQFLFEYFSETQRNKGNFPGRFSGRQFSNSRSEMNVSTLELGDSALYLCASSLGTAGANVLTFGAGSRLTVL.

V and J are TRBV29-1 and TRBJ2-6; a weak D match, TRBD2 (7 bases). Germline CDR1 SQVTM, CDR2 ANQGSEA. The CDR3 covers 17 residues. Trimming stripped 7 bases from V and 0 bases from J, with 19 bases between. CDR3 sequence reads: CSGILGGRSSGANVLTF. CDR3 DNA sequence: TGCAGCGGTATATTGGGGGGGCGAAGCTCTGGGGCCAACGTCCTGACTTTC.

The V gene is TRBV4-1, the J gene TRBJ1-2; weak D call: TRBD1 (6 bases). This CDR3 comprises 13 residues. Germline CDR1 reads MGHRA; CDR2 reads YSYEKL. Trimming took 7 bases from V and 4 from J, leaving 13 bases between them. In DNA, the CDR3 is TGCGCCAGCACGGACAGTTCGGTCTATGGCTACACCTTC. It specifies CASTDSSVYGYTF.

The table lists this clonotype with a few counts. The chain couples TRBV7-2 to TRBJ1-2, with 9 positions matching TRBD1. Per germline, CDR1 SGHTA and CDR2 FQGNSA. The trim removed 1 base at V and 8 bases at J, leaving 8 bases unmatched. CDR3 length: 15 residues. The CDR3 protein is CASSLVPGTGTGYTF. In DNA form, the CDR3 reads TGTGCCAGCAGCTTAGTGCCCGGGACAGGGACCGGCTACACCTTC.

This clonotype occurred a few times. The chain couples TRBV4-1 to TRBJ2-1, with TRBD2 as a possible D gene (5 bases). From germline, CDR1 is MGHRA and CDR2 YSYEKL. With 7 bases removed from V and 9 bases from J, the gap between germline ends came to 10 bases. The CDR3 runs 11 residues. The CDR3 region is CASTGYGEQFF. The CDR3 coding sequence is TGCGCCAGCACGGGGTACGGTGAGCAGTTCTTC.

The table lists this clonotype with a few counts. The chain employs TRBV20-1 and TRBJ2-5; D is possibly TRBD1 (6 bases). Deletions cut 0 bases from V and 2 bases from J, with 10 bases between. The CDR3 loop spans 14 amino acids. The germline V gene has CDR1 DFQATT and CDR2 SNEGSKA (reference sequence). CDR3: CSARDPDSQETQYF. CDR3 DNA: TGCAGTGCTAGAGATCCGGACAGTCAAGAGACCCAGTACTTC.

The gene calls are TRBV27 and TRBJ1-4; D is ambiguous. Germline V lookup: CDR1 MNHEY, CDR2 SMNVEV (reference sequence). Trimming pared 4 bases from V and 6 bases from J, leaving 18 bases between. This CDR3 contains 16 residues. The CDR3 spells CASSSLRTYAYEKLFF. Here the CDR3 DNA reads TGTGCCAGCAGTTCCCTTCGGACGTATGCTTATGAAAAACTGTTTTTT.

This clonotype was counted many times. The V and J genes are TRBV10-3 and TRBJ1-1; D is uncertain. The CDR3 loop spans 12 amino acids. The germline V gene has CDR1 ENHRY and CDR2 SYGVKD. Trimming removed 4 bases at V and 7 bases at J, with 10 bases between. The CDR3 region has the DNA TGTGCCATCAGTGCGCAGACCCTTGAAGCTTTCTTT. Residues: CAISAQTLEAFF.

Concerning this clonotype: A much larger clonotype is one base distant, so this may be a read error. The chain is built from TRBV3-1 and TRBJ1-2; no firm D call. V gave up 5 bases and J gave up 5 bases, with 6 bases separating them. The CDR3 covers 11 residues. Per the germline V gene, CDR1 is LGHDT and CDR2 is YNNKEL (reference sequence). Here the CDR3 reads CASSERYGYTF. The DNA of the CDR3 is TGTGCCAGCAGCGAACGATATGGCTACACCTTC.

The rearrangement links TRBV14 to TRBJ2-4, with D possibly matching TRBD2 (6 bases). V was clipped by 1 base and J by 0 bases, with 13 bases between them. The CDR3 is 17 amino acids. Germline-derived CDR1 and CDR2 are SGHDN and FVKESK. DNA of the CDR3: TGTGCCAGCAGCCAAGGAATAGGGACTCTAGCCAAAAACATTCAGTACTTC. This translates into CASSQGIGTLAKNIQYF.

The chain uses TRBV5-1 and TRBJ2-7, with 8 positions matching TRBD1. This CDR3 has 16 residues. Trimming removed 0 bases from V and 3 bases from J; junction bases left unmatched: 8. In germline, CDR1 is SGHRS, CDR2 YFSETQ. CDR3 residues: CASSLAGGQVGYEQYF. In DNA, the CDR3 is TGCGCCAGCAGCTTGGCCGGGGGACAGGTAGGCTACGAGCAGTACTTC.

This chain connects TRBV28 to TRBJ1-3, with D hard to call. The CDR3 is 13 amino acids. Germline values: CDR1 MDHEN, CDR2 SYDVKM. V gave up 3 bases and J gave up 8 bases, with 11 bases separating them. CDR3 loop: CASSLWQADTIYF. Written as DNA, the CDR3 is TGTGCCAGCAGTTTGTGGCAGGCCGACACCATATATTTT.

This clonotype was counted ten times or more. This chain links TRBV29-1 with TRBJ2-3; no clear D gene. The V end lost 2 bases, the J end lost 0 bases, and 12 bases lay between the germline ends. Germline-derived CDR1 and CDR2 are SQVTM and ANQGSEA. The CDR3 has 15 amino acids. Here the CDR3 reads CSVELDRSSTDTQYF. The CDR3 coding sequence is TGCAGCGTTGAACTCGACCGTTCTAGCACAGATACGCAGTATTTT.

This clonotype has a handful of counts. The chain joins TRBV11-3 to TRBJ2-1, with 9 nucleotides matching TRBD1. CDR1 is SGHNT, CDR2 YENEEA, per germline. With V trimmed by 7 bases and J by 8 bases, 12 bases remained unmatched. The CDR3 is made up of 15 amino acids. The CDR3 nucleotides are TGTGCCAGCACCCTAGCACAGGGGGCAGGACATGAGCAGTTCTTC. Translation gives CASTLAQGAGHEQFF.

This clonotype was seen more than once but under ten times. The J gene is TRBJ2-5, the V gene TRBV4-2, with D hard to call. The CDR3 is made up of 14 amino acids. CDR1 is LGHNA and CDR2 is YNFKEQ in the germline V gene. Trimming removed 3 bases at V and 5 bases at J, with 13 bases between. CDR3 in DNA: TGTGCCAGCAGCCACCCAAGTTCGGTGGAGACCCAGTACTTC. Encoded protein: CASSHPSSVETQYF.

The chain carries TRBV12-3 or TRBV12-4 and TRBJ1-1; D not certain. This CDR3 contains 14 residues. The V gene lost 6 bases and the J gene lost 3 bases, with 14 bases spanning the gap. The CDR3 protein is CASSRSYGDTEAFF. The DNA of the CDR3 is TGTGCCAGCAGCCGATCCTACGGGGACACTGAAGCTTTCTTT.

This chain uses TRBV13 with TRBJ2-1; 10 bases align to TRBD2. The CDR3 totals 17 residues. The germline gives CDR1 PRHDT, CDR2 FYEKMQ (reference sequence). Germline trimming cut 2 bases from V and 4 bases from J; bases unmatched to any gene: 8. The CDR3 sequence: CASSLFLSGREYNEQFF. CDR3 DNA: TGTGCCAGCAGCTTATTTTTGAGCGGGAGGGAATACAATGAGCAGTTCTTC.

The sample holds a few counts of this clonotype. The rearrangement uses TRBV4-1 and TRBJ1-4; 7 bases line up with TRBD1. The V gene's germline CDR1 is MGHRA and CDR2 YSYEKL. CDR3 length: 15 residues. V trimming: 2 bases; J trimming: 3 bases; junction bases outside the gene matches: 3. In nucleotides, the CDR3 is TGCGCCAGCAGCCAACCGGGACAGTCTAATGAAAAACTGTTTTTT. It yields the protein CASSQPGQSNEKLFF.

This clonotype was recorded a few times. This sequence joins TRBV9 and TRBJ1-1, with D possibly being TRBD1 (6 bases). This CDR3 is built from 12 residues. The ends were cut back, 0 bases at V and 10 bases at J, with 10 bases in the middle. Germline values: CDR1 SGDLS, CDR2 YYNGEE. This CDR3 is CASSVDEGGAFF. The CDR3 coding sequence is TGTGCCAGCAGCGTAGATGAAGGGGGAGCTTTCTTT. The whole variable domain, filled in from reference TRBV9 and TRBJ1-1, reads DSGVTQTPKHLITATGQRVTLRCSPRSGDLSVYWYQQSLDQGLQFLIQYYNGEERAKGNILERFSAQQFPDLHSELNLSSLELGDSALYFCASSVDEGGAFFGQGTRLTVV.

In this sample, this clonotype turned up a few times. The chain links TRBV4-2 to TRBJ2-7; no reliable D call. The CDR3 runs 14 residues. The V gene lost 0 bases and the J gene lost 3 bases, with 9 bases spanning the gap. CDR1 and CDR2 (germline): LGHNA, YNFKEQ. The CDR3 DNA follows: TGTGCCAGCAGCCAAGATGACCAACGCTACGAGCAGTACTTC. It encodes CASSQDDQRYEQYF.

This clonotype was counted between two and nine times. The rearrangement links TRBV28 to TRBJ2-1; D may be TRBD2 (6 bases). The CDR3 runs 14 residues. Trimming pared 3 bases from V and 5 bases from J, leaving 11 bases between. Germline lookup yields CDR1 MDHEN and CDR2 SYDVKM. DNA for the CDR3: TGTGCCAGCAGTTTCCCTAGCGCCCACAATGAGCAGTTCTTC. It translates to CASSFPSAHNEQFF.

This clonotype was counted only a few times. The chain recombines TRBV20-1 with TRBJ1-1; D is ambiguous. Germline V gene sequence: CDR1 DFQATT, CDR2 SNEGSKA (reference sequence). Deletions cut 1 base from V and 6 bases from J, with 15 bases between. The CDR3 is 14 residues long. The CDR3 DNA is TGCAGTGCTAGAGTTCCAGGAACCCCCCCTGAAGCTTTCTTT. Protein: CSARVPGTPPEAFF.

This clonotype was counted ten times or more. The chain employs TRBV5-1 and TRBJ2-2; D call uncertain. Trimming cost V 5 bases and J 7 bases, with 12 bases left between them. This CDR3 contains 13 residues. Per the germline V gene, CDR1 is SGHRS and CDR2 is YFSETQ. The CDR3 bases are TGCGCCAGCAGATTCCCCCCGGGCGGGGAGCTGTTTTTT. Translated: CASRFPPGGELFF.

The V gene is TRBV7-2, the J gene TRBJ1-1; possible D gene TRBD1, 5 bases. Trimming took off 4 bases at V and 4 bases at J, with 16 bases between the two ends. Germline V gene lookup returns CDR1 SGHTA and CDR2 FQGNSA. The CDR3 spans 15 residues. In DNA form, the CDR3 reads TGTGCCAGCAGCTCTGGCGGGGGAGGCCTCACTGAAGCTTTCTTT. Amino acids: CASSSGGGGLTEAFF.

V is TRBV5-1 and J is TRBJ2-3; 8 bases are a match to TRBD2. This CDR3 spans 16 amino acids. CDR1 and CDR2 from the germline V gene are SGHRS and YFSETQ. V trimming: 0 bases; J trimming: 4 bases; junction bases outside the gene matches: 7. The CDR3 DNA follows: TGCGCCAGCAGCTTGGGGACTAGCTTATCTGCAGATACGCAGTATTTT. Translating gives CASSLGTSLSADTQYF.

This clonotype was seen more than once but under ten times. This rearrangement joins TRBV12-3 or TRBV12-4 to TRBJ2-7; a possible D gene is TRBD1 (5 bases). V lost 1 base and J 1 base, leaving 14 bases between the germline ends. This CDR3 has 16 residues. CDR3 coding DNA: TGTGCCAGCAGTTTAGGGGGCAGGGCCCTATCCTACGAGCAGTACTTC. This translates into CASSLGGRALSYEQYF.

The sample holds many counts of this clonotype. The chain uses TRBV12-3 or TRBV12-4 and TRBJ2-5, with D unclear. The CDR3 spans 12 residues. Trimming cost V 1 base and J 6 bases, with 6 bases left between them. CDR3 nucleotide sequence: TGTGCCAGCAGTTTAGAGAAAAAGACCCAGTACTTC. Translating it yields CASSLEKKTQYF.